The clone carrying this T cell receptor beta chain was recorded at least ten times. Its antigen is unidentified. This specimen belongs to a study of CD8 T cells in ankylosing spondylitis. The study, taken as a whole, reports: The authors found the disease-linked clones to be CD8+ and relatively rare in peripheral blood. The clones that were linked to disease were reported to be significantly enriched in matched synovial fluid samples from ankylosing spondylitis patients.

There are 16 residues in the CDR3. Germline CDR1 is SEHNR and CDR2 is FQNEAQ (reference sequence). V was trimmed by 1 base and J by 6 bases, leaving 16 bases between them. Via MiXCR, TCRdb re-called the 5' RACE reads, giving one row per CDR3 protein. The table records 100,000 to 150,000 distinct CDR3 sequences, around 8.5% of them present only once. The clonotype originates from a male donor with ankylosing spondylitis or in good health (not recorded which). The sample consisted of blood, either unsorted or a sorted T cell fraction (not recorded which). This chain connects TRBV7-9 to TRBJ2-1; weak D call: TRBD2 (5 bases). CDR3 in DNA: TGTGCCAGCAGCTTAGTGTCACTCCCGGCGGGCAATGAGCAGTTCTTC. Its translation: CASSLVSLPAGNEQFF.